The clone carrying this T cell receptor beta chain came up a few times. The antigen remains unidentified. These data originate in a study of CD8 T cells in ankylosing spondylitis. TCRdb ran MiXCR on the 5' RACE reads and lists one entry per CDR3 protein. The repertoire holds roughly 130,000 distinct CDR3 sequences, with roughly 13% as singletons. Study findings and constraints: Disease-linked clones proved CD8+ and comparatively uncommon in peripheral blood.

Sequenced: blood, either unsorted or a sorted T cell fraction (not recorded which). This receptor was taken from a female donor with ankylosing spondylitis or in good health (not recorded which).

DNA of the CDR3: TGCGCCAGCAGCTTATCTGGGGTGCGGGAGACCCAGTACTTC. As protein: CASSLSGVRETQYF. The chain recombines TRBV5-1 with TRBJ2-5; D is ambiguous. CDR3 length: 14 amino acids. Trimming shortened V by 2 bases and J by 5 bases, and 13 bases separated the two germline ends. Germline assignment: CDR1 SGHRS and CDR2 YFSETQ.